This TCR beta chain was captured by sequencing in a study of blood T cell repertoires in COVID-19. Study details: Researchers got acute and convalescent COVID-19 samples from the United States, Italy and Spain.

Method: immunoSEQ multiplex PCR; TCRdb's copy keeps in-frame clones and lacks some. The sample consists of a few hundred thousand clones, less than 90% of them appearing once. Only one count was recorded for this clone. The CDR3 totals 16 residues. Germline V gene lookup returns CDR1 LGHNA and CDR2 YNFKEQ. With 2 bases removed from V and 0 bases from J, the gap between germline ends came to 10 bases. What was sequenced was peripheral blood. This TCR derives from a woman aged 50 to 60 with acute or convalescent COVID-19. J is TRBJ1-4 and V is TRBV4-2; a weak D match, TRBD1 (6 bases). Here the CDR3 reads CASSQIRGATNEKLFF. The CDR3 region has the DNA TGTGCCAGCAGCCAAATCAGGGGTGCAACTAATGAAAAACTGTTTTTT.